This T cell receptor (beta chain) was recovered during a study of PD-1 blockade in mismatch repair-deficient tumors (dated by TCRdb to the late 2010s). Concerning the study at large: The trial enrolled 85 to 100 consecutive patients with roughly twelve mismatch repair-deficient cancer types between late 2013 and late 2016, all previously treated and progressing. Tumor-associated T cell clones were tracked in the peripheral blood of patients responding to PD-1 blockade by deep sequencing of TCR CDR3 regions. Beyond this particular receptor, the publication reports: After pembrolizumab, tumor-resident clones, which were often undetectable in blood before treatment, expanded rapidly and then contracted, generally ahead of radiologic responses.

Concerning this clone: Its antigen remains unidentified. The junction does not match germline at one end; this may be a read error.

The CDR3 runs 15 amino acids, cysteine and phenylalanine included. Only the CDR3 part of the read is kept: 45 bases, read in frame from the first base. CDR1 and CDR2 (MNHNS, SASEGT) derive from the germline V gene. Mismatch repair deficiency was established in every enrolled patient by polymerase chain reaction or immunohistochemistry. TCR sequencing was performed for a few patients who responded to pembrolizumab therapy. The phase II trial prospectively tested pembrolizumab PD-1 blockade in advanced mismatch repair-deficient cancers regardless of tissue of origin. Peripheral blood T cell samples were collected serially, before PD-1 blockade began and at several time points afterward. Blood sampling times were expressed in weeks after the first pembrolizumab dose. Receptor amplification or capture employed the immunoSEQ multiplex PCR assay. TCRdb took this table from immuneACCESS and kept in-frame rearrangements with V and J called. Such tables lack part of the clones; where checked against another copy, unresolved V genes explain under half of the gap, and the rest is unexplained. Within this sample are some 100,000 clones, with 82% of them counted one time only. The top ten clonotypes cover roughly 6.3% of the sample.

The chain links TRBV6-1 with TRBJ2-7, and 7 junction bases match TRBD1. The clonotype comes from an adult with mismatch repair-deficient cancer. This specimen consisted of peripheral blood, obtained 36 weeks after starting pembrolizumab. The encoded CDR3 is CASREADRLTYEQYF. The DNA sequence follows: TGTGCCAGCAGAGAAGCGGACAGGCTAACCTACGAGCAGTACTTC.